Listed below are T cell receptor beta chains from one sample, sequenced in a study of blood T cell repertoires in COVID-19. The method was immunoSEQ multiplex PCR; TCRdb's version includes in-frame clones alone and lacks a portion of them. The sample holds about 210,000 clones, approximately 86% seen once. The sequenced sample was peripheral blood. All receptors come from a man between 35 and 55 years old with acute or convalescent COVID-19. The CDR3 runs from the conserved cysteine through the conserved F or W. Each record gives: clone size, J gene, D gene, V gene, CDR3 DNA, CDR3 protein. The D gene is left open where the match is weak. Rows may omit the clone size; those that give it use once, few, many or a size class.

clone_size: NA
j_call: TRBJ1-2
d_call: TRBD1
v_call: TRBV7-8
cdr3_nt: TGTGCCAGCAGCTCCCCGTCCCCGACAGGGGTTGACTATGGCTACACCTTC
cdr3_aa: CASSSPSPTGVDYGYTF

clone_size: once
j_call: TRBJ1-6
d_call: NA
v_call: TRBV19
cdr3_nt: TGTGCCAGTTCAACAGGGAGCTCCTATAATTCACCCCTCCACTTT
cdr3_aa: CASSTGSSYNSPLHF

clone_size: NA
j_call: TRBJ1-3
d_call: TRBD1
v_call: TRBV5-1
cdr3_nt: TGCGCCAGCAGCTTGGCGGGCAGGGGGACCGGAAACACCATATATTTT
cdr3_aa: CASSLAGRGTGNTIYF

clone_size: NA
j_call: TRBJ2-1
d_call: NA
v_call: TRBV24-1
cdr3_nt: TGTGCCACCAGTGATTTGGGGCAGGCAACCCCTAATGAGCAGTTCTTC
cdr3_aa: CATSDLGQATPNEQFF

clone_size: NA
j_call: TRBJ2-7
d_call: NA
v_call: TRBV10-3
cdr3_nt: TGTGCCATCAGTGAGACAGGGAACCCCTACGAGCAGTACTTC
cdr3_aa: CAISETGNPYEQYF

clone_size: NA
j_call: TRBJ2-7
d_call: NA
v_call: TRBV7-9
cdr3_nt: TGTGCCAGCAGCTCACCTCCGTTACAGACCTACGAGCAGTACTTC
cdr3_aa: CASSSPPLQTYEQYF

clone_size: NA
j_call: TRBJ2-7
d_call: TRBD1
v_call: TRBV30
cdr3_nt: TGTGCCTGGAGTCGGGACAGATCCTACGAGCAGTACTTC
cdr3_aa: CAWSRDRSYEQYF

clone_size: NA
j_call: TRBJ2-3
d_call: TRBD2
v_call: TRBV5-1
cdr3_nt: TGCGCCAGCAGCTATACGACTAGCGCGGGGACAGATACGCAGTATTTT
cdr3_aa: CASSYTTSAGTDTQYF

clone_size: NA
j_call: TRBJ2-4
d_call: TRBD1
v_call: TRBV18
cdr3_nt: TGTGCCAGCTCACTTCTGGACAGGGCAAACATTCAGTACTTC
cdr3_aa: CASSLLDRANIQYF

clone_size: NA
j_call: TRBJ1-1
d_call: NA
v_call: TRBV16
cdr3_nt: TGTGCCAGCAGCCAATCCTTCACAGGGACCACTGAAGCTTTCTTT
cdr3_aa: CASSQSFTGTTEAFF

clone_size: NA
j_call: TRBJ1-1
d_call: NA
v_call: TRBV24-1
cdr3_nt: TGTGCCACCAGTGATTGTACCGAGTCGCCATCCCGGGATCAGAACACTGAAGCTTTCTTT
cdr3_aa: CATSDCTESPSRDQNTEAFF